The text below deals with one TCR beta chain. Here immunoSEQ multiplex PCR was the method, and the copy in TCRdb shows in-frame clones only, minus some. The data contain over a million clones, over 95% of them seen just once; the ten biggest clones take up roughly 1.1%. This sample is drawn from a study of shared clonotypes between healthy human individuals. The V and J ends lost 5 bases and 1 base, in that order; junction bases with no gene match: 3. Germline assignment: CDR1 SGHNT and CDR2 YYREEE (reference sequence). CDR3 length equals 16 residues. The specimen was naive CD4+ T cells sorted from blood. Subset of the sample: CD45RA+ positively selected. This chain connects TRBV5-4 to TRBJ2-1; 13 nucleotides align to TRBD2. This TCR came from a man younger than 40 in good health. Here the CDR3 DNA reads TGTGCCAGCAGTACGGGACTAGCGGGGTCCTACAATGAGCAGTTCTTC. Translated, it gives CASSTGLAGSYNEQFF.